The source of this T cell receptor beta chain is a study of blood T cell repertoires in COVID-19. Participant ages covered roughly 18 to 90 years across 25 or so US areas. All exposed participants met a person with COVID-19 within 2 weeks before entering the study. CDR1 is SGHRS and CDR2 is YFSETQ in the germline V gene. The CDR3 totals 14 residues. Trimming stripped 3 bases from V and 1 base from J, with 10 bases between. Produced via immunoSEQ multiplex PCR; TCRdb's table is partial and in-frame only. The sample lists roughly 200,000 clones; 75% to 90% were seen once. This TCR came from a woman between 25 and 40 years old who had been exposed to COVID-19. The sample taken for sequencing was PBMCs or T cells enriched from blood (not recorded which). The chain couples TRBV5-1 to TRBJ1-1, with TRBD1 as a possible D gene (5 bases). The CDR3 here is CASSWIGGNTEAFF. CDR3 DNA: TGCGCCAGCAGCTGGATCGGGGGGAACACTGAAGCTTTCTTT. Full variable domain (missing parts from reference TRBV5-1 and TRBJ1-1): KAGVTQTPRYLIKTRGQQVTLSCSPISGHRSVSWYQQTPGQGLQFLFEYFSETQRNKGNFPGRFSGRQFSNSRSEMNVSTLELGDSALYLCASSWIGGNTEAFFGQGTRLTVV.